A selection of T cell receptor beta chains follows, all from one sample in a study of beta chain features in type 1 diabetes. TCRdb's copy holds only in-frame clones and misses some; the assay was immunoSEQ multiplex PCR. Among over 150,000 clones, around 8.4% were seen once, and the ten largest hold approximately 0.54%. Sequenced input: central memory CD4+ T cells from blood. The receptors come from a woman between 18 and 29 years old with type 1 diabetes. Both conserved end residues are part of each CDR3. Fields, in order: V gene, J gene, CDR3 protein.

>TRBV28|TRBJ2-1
CASTWGGSLTYNEQFF
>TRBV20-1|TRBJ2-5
CSATPSGTQYF
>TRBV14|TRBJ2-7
CASSPKQGASYEQYF
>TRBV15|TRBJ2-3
CATSPRGGVDTQYF
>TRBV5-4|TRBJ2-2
CASSQRQGTTGELFF
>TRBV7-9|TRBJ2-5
CASSQPTSGIQETQYF
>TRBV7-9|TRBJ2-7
CASSAGTGDYEQYF
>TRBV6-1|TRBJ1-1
CASRAGLANTEAFF
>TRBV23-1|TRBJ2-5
CASSQSSRVQETQYF
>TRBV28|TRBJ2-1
CASTPDRRARFF
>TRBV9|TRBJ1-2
CASSARASTGYTF
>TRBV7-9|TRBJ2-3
CASSLEPGGMSPNTQYF
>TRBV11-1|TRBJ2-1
CASSLAPRNNEQFF
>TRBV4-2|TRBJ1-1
CASSQKQGNTEAFF
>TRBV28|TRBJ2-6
CASSFSSGANVLTF
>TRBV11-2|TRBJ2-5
CASSLGARGQGETQYF
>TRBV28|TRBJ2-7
CASSLGAGGPYEQYF
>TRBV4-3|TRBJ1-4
CASSQQGNEKLFF
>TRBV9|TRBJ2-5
CASSVEASGRETQYF
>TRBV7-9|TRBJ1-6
CASSTGTAHSPLHF
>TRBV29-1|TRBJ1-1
CSALRDRGDTEAFF
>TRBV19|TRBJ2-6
CASRGASGANVLTF
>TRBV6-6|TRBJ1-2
CASSLGTGQGYTF
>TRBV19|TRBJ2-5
CASRIRDEETQYF
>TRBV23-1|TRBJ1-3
CASSLGVFGNTIYF
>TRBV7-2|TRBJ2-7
CASSLSSGVSYEQYF
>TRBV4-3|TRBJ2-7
CASSQSLAGGLHEQYF
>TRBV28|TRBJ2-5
CASSYPPSLAGEVETQYF
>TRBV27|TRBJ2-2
CASSLFLSGTTGPGELFF
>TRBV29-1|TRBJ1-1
CSVRQGRHTEAFF
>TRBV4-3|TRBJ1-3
CASSQAGSGNTIYF
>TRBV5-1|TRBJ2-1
CASSPEGESYNEQFF
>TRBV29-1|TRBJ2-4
CSVVGVKNIQYF
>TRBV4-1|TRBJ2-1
CASSQLDLGLSYNEQFF
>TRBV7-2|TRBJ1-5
CASSLDGTGGRQPQHF
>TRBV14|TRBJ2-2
CASSQDHGELFF
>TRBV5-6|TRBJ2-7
CASTPPGQGTEQYF
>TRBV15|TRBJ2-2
CATSRDREGELFF
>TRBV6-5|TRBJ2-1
CASSPGAYNEQFF
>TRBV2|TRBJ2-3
CASRGTSQPTDTQYF
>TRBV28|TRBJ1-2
CASRPGQANYGYTF